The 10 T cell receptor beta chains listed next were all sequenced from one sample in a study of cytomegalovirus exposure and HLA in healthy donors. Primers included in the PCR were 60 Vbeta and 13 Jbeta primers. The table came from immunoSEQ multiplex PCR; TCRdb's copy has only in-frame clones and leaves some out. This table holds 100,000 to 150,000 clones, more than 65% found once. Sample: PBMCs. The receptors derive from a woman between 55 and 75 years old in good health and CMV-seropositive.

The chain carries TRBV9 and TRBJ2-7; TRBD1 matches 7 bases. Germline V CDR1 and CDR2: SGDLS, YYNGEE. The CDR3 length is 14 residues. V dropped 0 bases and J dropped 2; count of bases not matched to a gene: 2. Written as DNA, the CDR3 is TGTGCCAGCAGCGTAGGGGACAGTGCCTACGAGCAGTACTTC. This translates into CASSVGDSAYEQYF.

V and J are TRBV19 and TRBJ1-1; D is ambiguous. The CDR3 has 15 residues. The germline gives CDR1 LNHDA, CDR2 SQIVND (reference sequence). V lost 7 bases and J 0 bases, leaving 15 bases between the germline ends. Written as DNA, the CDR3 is TGTGCCAGTACCCCAGACGGACTAATGAACACTGAAGCTTTCTTT. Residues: CASTPDGLMNTEAFF.

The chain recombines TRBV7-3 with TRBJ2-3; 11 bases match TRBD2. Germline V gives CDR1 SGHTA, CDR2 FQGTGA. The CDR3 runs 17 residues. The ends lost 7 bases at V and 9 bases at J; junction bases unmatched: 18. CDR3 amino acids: CASTILASGGTSGTQYF. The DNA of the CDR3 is TGTGCCAGCACCATCCTGGCTAGCGGGGGGACTTCGGGCACGCAGTATTTT. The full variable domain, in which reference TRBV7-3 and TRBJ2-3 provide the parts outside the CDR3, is GAGVSQTPSNKVTEKGKYVELRCDPISGHTALYWYRQSLGQGPEFLIYFQGTGAADDSGLPNDRFFAVRPEGSVSTLKIQRTERGDSAVYLCASTILASGGTSGTQYFGPGTRLTVL.

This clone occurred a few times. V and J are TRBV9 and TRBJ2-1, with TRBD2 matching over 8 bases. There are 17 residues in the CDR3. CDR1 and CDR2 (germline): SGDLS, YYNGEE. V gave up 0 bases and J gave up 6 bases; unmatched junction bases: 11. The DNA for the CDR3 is TGTGCCAGCAGCGTAGCTCCAGATACGGGGGGGCTCAATGAGCAGTTCTTC. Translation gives CASSVAPDTGGLNEQFF.

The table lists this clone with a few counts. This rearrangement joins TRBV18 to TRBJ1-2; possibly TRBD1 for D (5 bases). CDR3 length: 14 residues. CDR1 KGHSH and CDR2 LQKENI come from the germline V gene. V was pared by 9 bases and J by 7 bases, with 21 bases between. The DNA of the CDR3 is TGTGCCAGTGTTCGGGGCAGGGAGGATGCTGGCTACACCTTC. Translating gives CASVRGREDAGYTF.

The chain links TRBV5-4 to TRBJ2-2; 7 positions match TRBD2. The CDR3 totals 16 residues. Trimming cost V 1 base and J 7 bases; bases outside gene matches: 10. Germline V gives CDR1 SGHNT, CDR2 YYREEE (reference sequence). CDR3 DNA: TGTGCCAGCAGCTTGACCGGGCGGGGGAGGGACGGGGAGCTGTTTTTT. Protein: CASSLTGRGRDGELFF.

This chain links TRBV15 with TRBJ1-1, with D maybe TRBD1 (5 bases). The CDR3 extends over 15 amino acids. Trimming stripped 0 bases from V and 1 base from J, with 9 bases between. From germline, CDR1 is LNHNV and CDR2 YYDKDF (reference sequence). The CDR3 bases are TGTGCCACCAGCAGAGAGGGGCAGGGGAACACTGAAGCTTTCTTT. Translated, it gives CATSREGQGNTEAFF. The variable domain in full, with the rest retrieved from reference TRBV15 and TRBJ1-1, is DAMVIQNPRYQVTQFGKPVTLSCSQTLNHNVMYWYQQKSSQAPKLLFHYYDKDFNNEADTPDNFQSRRPNTSFCFLDIRSPGLGDTAMYLCATSREGQGNTEAFFGQGTRLTVV.

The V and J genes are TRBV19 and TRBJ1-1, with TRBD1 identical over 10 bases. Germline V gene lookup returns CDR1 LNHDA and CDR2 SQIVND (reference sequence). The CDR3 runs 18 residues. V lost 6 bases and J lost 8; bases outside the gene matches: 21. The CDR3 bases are TGTGCCAGTAGGGGGATTGGACAGGGGGAAATGGTGAGCCTGGAAGCTTTCTTT. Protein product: CASRGIGQGEMVSLEAFF.

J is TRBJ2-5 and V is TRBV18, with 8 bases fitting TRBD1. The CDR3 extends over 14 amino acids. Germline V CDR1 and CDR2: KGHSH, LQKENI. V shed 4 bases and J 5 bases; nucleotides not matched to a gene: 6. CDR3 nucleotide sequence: TGTGCCAGCTCACTGCAGGGGGCGATGGAGACCCAGTACTTC. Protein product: CASSLQGAMETQYF.

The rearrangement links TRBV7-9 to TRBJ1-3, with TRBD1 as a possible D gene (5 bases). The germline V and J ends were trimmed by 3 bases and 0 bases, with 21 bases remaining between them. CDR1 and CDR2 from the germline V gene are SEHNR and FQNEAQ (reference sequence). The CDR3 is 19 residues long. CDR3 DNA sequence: TGTGCCAGCAGCTTCCCCTTAGGAGCAGGGCCTAGCTCTGGAAACACCATATATTTT. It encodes CASSFPLGAGPSSGNTIYF.